This T cell receptor beta chain derives from a study of Ad26.COV2.S vaccination and SARS-CoV-2 variants. Study at large: Ad26.COV2.S arm of COV1001 included the donor.

The CDR3 runs to 19 residues. V lost 7 bases to trimming and J lost 4 bases; unmatched junction nucleotides: 16. Per germline, CDR1 LNHDA and CDR2 SQIVND (reference sequence). The data were produced by immunoSEQ multiplex PCR, yet TCRdb's version contains in-frame clones alone and is incomplete. The sample records approximately 410,000 clones, roughly 90% being singletons. Remarks on this clone: Its target is unknown.

Specified treatment: roughly 20 received Ad26.COV2.S at low or high dose, single or two shots; roughly 5 received placebo; per-sample allocation not given. All samples were drawn on day 63, counting from the first vaccine or placebo injection. The donor's status was that of an adult aged 18-55 years in Boston. Study-level findings and limits: Measurement of non-spike TCR breadth gave similar results in vaccine and placebo recipients.

Sample: peripheral blood, taken in a trial of Ad26.COV2.S vaccine versus placebo. This chain links TRBV19 with TRBJ2-2, with 12 nucleotides matching TRBD2. The sequence came from a person between 18 and 60 years old who received the Ad26.COV2.S COVID-19 vaccine or a placebo. The CDR3 coding sequence is TGTGCCAGTACCATTGCAAGCCTAGCGGGGGGGCCCGCCACCGGGGAGCTGTTTTTT. The encoded protein is CASTIASLAGGPATGELFF.